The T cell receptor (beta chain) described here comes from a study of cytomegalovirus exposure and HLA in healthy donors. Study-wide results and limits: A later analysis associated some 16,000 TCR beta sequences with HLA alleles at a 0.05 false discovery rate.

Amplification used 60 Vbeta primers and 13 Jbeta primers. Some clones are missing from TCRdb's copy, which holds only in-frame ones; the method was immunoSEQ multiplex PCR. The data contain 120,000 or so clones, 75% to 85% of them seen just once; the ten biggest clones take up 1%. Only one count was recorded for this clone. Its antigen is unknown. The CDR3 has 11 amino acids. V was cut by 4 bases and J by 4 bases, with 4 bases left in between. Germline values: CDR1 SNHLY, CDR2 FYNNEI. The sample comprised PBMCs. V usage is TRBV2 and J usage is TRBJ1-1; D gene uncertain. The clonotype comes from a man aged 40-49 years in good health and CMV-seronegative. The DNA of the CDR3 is TGTGCCAGCAGTGTATTCACTGAAGCTTTCTTT. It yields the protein CASSVFTEAFF.